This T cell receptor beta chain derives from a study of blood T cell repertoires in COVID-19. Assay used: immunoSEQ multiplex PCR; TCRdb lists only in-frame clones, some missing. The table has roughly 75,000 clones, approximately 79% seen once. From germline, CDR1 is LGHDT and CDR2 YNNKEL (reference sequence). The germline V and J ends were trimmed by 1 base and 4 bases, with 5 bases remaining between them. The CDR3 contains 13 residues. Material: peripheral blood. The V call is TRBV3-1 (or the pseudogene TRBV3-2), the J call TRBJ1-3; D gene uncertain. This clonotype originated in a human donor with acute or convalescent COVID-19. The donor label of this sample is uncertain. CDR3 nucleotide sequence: TGTGCCAGCAGCCAAGCTCAGGGAAACACCATATATTTT. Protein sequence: CASSQAQGNTIYF.